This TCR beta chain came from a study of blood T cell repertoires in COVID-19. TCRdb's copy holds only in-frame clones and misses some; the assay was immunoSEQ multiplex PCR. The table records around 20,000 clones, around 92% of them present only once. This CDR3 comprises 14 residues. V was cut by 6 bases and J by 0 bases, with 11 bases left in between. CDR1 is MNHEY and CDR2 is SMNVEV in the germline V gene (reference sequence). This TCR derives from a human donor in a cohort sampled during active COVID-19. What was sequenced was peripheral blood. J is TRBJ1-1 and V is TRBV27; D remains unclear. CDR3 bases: TGTGCCAGCAGCCTAGAGGGAATGAACACTGAAGCTTTCTTT. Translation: CASSLEGMNTEAFF.